This is a list of T cell receptor beta chains from one sample in a study of technical replicates of blood from several donors. The assay was immunoSEQ multiplex PCR, and TCRdb's table has in-frame clones only and misses some. Of about 13,000 clones listed, 79% were seen once; the top ten hold 12%. Source material: PBMCs. These TCRs come from a human donor in good health. The CDR3 runs from the conserved cysteine through the conserved F or W.

>TRBJ2-3|TRBV7-2
CASTPASGRPDTQYF
>TRBJ1-3|TRBV7-6
CASSMTVGNTIYF
>TRBJ2-2|TRBV2
CASSSTGGWSTGELFF
>TRBJ2-1|TRBV27
CASSRVAGVSHNEQFF
>TRBJ2-5|TRBV2
CASARAADGTQYF
>TRBJ1-1|TRBV4-2
CASSQARGHGTEAFF
>TRBJ2-7|TRBV19
CASSSGTGNSYEQYF
>TRBJ2-5|TRBV29-1
CSVEDQLETQYF
>TRBJ2-3|TRBV5-1
CASSLEAGSTDTQYF
>TRBJ2-7|TRBV7-8
CASSSGQRMGEQYF
>TRBJ1-2|TRBV29-1
CSVDFPELPNGYTF
>TRBJ1-5|TRBV29-1
CSVATGGDQPQHF
>TRBJ2-7|TRBV5-6
CASRTQGHSYEQYF
>TRBJ2-1|TRBV9
CASSPVQAPGNEQFF
>TRBJ2-3|TRBV11-2
CASSLTRGVTDTQYF
>TRBJ1-1|TRBV19
CASITGGGGTEAFF
>TRBJ2-7|TRBV4-1
CASSQGQGEYEQYF
>TRBJ2-1|TRBV28
CASSYDSKQFF
>TRBJ2-7|TRBV27
CASSPPSAPYEQYF
>TRBJ1-1|TRBV6-1
CASGQGAGGTEAFF
>TRBJ2-1|TRBV10-3
CAARRTLTYNEQFF
>TRBJ2-7|TRBV28
CASSQDRDWNEQYF
>TRBJ2-7|TRBV6-6
CASSYGTASYEQYF